This is a list of T cell receptor beta chains from one sample in a study of early T cells in non-severe SARS-CoV-2 infection. TCRdb independently ran MiXCR on the 5' RACE reads; one entry per CDR3 protein. This table holds 50,000 or so distinct CDR3 sequences, 13% found once. The sequencing sample was made of whole blood. The receptors shown here come from an adult who was a healthcare worker with PCR-confirmed SARS-CoV-2 infection or an uninfected control (not recorded which). The CDR3 runs from the conserved cysteine through the conserved F or W. A D gene is named only where the DNA matches it firmly. Expanded clones get a size class; other rows say once, few or many, or leave the size out.

-,TRBJ2-1,TRBV6-5,many,CASSYSGNEQFF,TGTGCCAGCAGTTACTCAGGGAATGAGCAGTTCTTC
TRBD2,TRBJ2-3,TRBV20-1,-,CSGAAGGTDTQYF,TGCAGTGGAGCCGCGGGGGGCACAGATACGCAGTATTTT
TRBD2,TRBJ2-7,TRBV20-1,few,CSAPPSGYSSYEQYF,TGCAGTGCCCCCCCTAGCGGATATTCCTCCTACGAGCAGTACTTC
-,TRBJ2-1,TRBV9,many,CASSVGAGRGYNEQFF,TGTGCCAGCAGCGTAGGAGCAGGAAGGGGCTACAATGAGCAGTTCTTC
TRBD2,TRBJ2-5,TRBV7-9,-,CASSLRLAASIKETQYF,TGTGCCAGCAGCTTACGACTAGCGGCAAGTATTAAGGAGACCCAGTACTTC
TRBD1,TRBJ1-1,TRBV28,many,CASKQGGGVRLKEAFF,TGTGCCAGCAAACAGGGGGGAGGGGTTCGATTAAAAGAAGCTTTCTTT
-,TRBJ2-3,TRBV12-3/TRBV12-4,many,CATNAVGTDTQYF,TGTGCCACGAACGCCGTTGGCACAGATACGCAGTATTTT
TRBD1,TRBJ1-2,TRBV28,many,CASSVSSGGELVYGYTF,TGTGCCAGCAGCGTATCTTCAGGGGGCGAGCTAGTCTATGGCTACACCTTC
-,TRBJ1-1,TRBV7-2,-,CASSVARMNTEAFF,TGTGCCAGCAGCGTGGCCAGGATGAACACTGAAGCTTTCTTT
-,TRBJ2-1,TRBV5-1,few,CASSAAGSRQFF,TGCGCCAGCAGCGCGGCCGGGTCCCGGCAGTTCTTC
-,TRBJ2-3,TRBV6-1,-,CASSEADGGGADTQYF,TGTGCCAGCAGTGAAGCCGATGGAGGGGGTGCAGATACGCAGTATTTT
TRBD1,TRBJ2-7,TRBV11-1,many,CASSWRGQGSFSYEQYF,TGTGCCAGCAGCTGGAGAGGACAGGGAAGCTTTAGCTACGAGCAGTACTTC
TRBD1,TRBJ1-5,TRBV20-1,many,CSAGTGGSNQPQHF,TGCAGTGCAGGGACAGGGGGAAGCAATCAGCCCCAGCATTTT
-,TRBJ2-3,TRBV12-3/TRBV12-4,many,CASQQANTDTQYF,TGTGCCAGCCAGCAGGCTAACACAGATACGCAGTATTTT
-,TRBJ2-5,TRBV2,few,CASSEARETQYF,TGTGCCAGCAGTGAAGCGCGAGAGACCCAGTACTTC
-,TRBJ1-3,TRBV19,-,CASSMAGTPSGNTIYF,TGTGCCAGTAGTATGGCAGGGACCCCCTCTGGAAACACCATATATTTT
-,TRBJ1-2,TRBV29-1,many,CSVEGAIYGYTF,TGCAGCGTTGAAGGAGCTATCTATGGCTACACCTTC
-,TRBJ1-1,TRBV18,many,CASSRSGANTEAFF,TGTGCCAGCTCACGTTCAGGAGCAAACACTGAAGCTTTCTTT
TRBD1,TRBJ1-1,TRBV6-5,-,CASSYEGAKVTEAFF,TGTGCCAGCAGTTACGAGGGGGCTAAAGTGACTGAAGCTTTCTTT
-,TRBJ1-1,TRBV20-1,-,CSADRGTEAFF,TGCAGTGCTGACCGGGGCACTGAAGCTTTCTTT
TRBD2,TRBJ2-3,TRBV7-6,many,CASSFPKTSGAAGDTQYF,TGTGCCAGCAGCTTTCCCAAGACTAGCGGGGCGGCGGGAGATACGCAGTATTTT
-,TRBJ1-3,TRBV28,few,CASSPESSGNTIYF,TGTGCCAGCAGTCCAGAGAGCTCTGGAAACACCATATATTTT
-,TRBJ2-3,TRBV28,few,CATRSSRGADSSTDTQYF,TGTGCCACCCGCAGTTCCAGGGGAGCAGACTCCTCCACAGATACGCAGTATTTT
TRBD2,TRBJ2-1,TRBV19,-,CATRASGGEQFF,TGTGCCACTAGGGCTAGCGGGGGGGAGCAGTTCTTC
-,TRBJ2-7,TRBV7-9,many,CASSSYYEQYF,TGTGCCAGCAGCTCCTACTACGAGCAGTACTTC
TRBD2,TRBJ2-1,TRBV24-1,many,CATSDGTSGGNNEQFF,TGTGCCACCAGTGACGGGACTAGCGGAGGGAACAATGAGCAGTTCTTC
TRBD2,TRBJ2-6,TRBV9,many,CASSVGGGRISGANVLTF,TGTGCCAGCAGCGTAGGAGGCGGGAGGATCTCTGGGGCCAACGTCCTGACTTTC
-,TRBJ2-2,TRBV20-1,many,CSARDTDTGELFF,TGCAGTGCTAGAGATACGGACACCGGGGAGCTGTTTTTT
TRBD1,TRBJ2-5,TRBV4-1,many,CASSRTGGNQETQYF,TGCGCCAGCAGCCGCACAGGGGGAAACCAAGAGACCCAGTACTTC
-,TRBJ1-2,TRBV29-1,few,CSVDGGREGYYGYTF,TGCAGCGTTGACGGTGGCAGGGAAGGGTACTATGGCTACACCTTC
-,TRBJ2-3,TRBV5-1,-,CASSVGTTGPLGTDTQYF,TGCGCCAGCAGCGTGGGAACCACGGGTCCCCTGGGCACAGATACGCAGTATTTT
-,TRBJ1-1,TRBV3-1,-,CASRGPTEAFF,TGTGCGAGCCGGGGACCCACTGAAGCTTTCTTT
TRBD1,TRBJ2-7,TRBV5-5,many,CASSFPDRVDEQYF,TGTGCCAGCAGCTTCCCGGACAGGGTCGACGAGCAGTACTTC
-,TRBJ2-3,TRBV11-3,many,CASSLRTHPDTQYF,TGTGCCAGCAGCCTTCGGACTCACCCGGATACGCAGTATTTT
-,TRBJ2-7,TRBV5-1,few,CASSSTSYEQYF,TGCGCCAGCAGCTCTACTTCCTACGAGCAGTACTTC
-,TRBJ2-7,TRBV2,many,CASSLEGAGYEQYF,TGTGCCAGCAGTCTCGAAGGGGCGGGCTACGAGCAGTACTTC
-,TRBJ1-6,TRBV11-1,-,CASSARNSPLHF,TGTGCCAGCAGCGCCAGGAATTCACCCCTCCACTTT
-,TRBJ1-4,TRBV28,few,CASGREKLFF,TGTGCCAGCGGGCGTGAAAAACTGTTTTTT
-,TRBJ2-3,TRBV6-5,many,CASSPPTGNTQYF,TGTGCCAGCAGTCCGCCGACGGGAAATACGCAGTATTTT
-,TRBJ2-1,TRBV7-3,-,CASSKGRSSYNEQFF,TGTGCCAGCAGCAAAGGAAGGAGCTCCTACAATGAGCAGTTCTTC
TRBD1,TRBJ1-6,TRBV29-1,-,CSAGDRVKSPLHF,TGCAGCGCTGGTGACAGGGTGAAATCACCCCTCCACTTT
TRBD1,TRBJ1-1,TRBV18,-,CVSSPGQGTEVFF,TGTGTCAGCTCGCCGGGACAGGGGACTGAAGTTTTCTTT
TRBD1,TRBJ2-6,TRBV18,many,CASSVGTGTGANVLTF,TGTGCCAGCTCAGTCGGGACAGGGACTGGGGCCAACGTCCTGACTTTC